The 9 T cell receptor beta chains listed next were all sequenced from one sample in a study of T-cell reconstitution after alpha-beta-depleted transplantation in children. It was with unique molecular identifiers that the TCRbeta library was prepared. MiXCR was run by TCRdb on the PCR reads, yielding one entry per CDR3 protein. The sample records 670,000 or so distinct CDR3 sequences, about an eighth being singletons. The material sequenced was PBMCs, taken before TCRalphabeta/CD19-depleted stem cell transplant. Receptors originate from a girl aged 2 to 9 with congenital amegakaryocytic thrombocytopenia, due to receive a stem cell transplant.

In its sample, this clonotype was seen many times. The V gene is TRBV20-1, the J gene TRBJ2-7; tentatively, D is TRBD1 or TRBD2 (5 bases each). In germline, CDR1 is DFQATT, CDR2 SNEGSKA (reference sequence). The germline V and J ends were trimmed by 6 bases and 0 bases, with 12 bases remaining between them. The CDR3 contains 13 residues. The CDR3, as DNA: TGCAGTGCCCAGTACGGGGCCTCCTACGAGCAGTACTTC. This codes for CSAQYGASYEQYF.

At least ten counts were recorded for this clonotype. J is TRBJ1-4 and V is TRBV4-1, with 9 positions matching TRBD1. The CDR3 covers 16 residues. V gave up 1 base and J gave up 8 bases; unmatched junction bases: 8. From germline, CDR1 is MGHRA and CDR2 YSYEKL. CDR3 sequence reads: CASSQVTQGAKEKLFF. The CDR3 coding sequence is TGCGCCAGCAGCCAAGTAACACAGGGGGCGAAGGAAAAACTGTTTTTT.

This clonotype showed up many times. The chain links TRBV18 to TRBJ1-2, with D possibly being TRBD1 (5 bases). This CDR3 comprises 15 residues. The ends were cut back, 2 bases at V and 2 bases at J, with 12 bases in the middle. Germline values: CDR1 KGHSH, CDR2 LQKENI. The DNA of the CDR3 is TGTGCCAGCTCACCAGATTCAGGGTGGAACTATGGCTACACCTTC. Translated, it gives CASSPDSGWNYGYTF. Supplemented by reference TRBV18 and TRBJ1-2, the full variable domain reads NAGVMQNPRHLVRRRGQEARLRCSPMKGHSHVYWYRQLPEEGLKFMVYLQKENIIDESGMPKERFSAEFPKEGPSILRIQQVVRGDSAAYFCASSPDSGWNYGYTFGSGTRLTVV.

There are a few counts of this clonotype. The chain recombines TRBV12-3 or TRBV12-4 with TRBJ1-5; D call uncertain. The V end was cut by 6 bases, the J end by 7 bases, with 13 bases between. This CDR3 is 13 amino acids long. Here the CDR3 reads CASSPRFGQPQHF. As DNA, the CDR3 is TGTGCCAGCAGCCCCCGGTTCGGACAGCCCCAGCATTTT.

This clonotype was detected ten times or more. This rearrangement joins TRBV6-6 to TRBJ2-3; the D is unclear. CDR3 length: 13 amino acids. CDR1 is MNHNY, CDR2 SVGAGI, per germline (reference sequence). V lost 0 bases and J 6 bases, leaving 7 bases between the germline ends. The CDR3 is CASSYSTGDTQYF. The DNA for the CDR3 is TGTGCCAGCAGTTACTCGACCGGGGATACGCAGTATTTT.

This clonotype was seen a few times. This chain joins TRBV20-1 and TRBJ2-7; no clear D. The CDR3 has 14 residues. Looked up from germline, CDR1 is DFQATT and CDR2 is SNEGSKA (reference sequence). The V gene lost 5 bases and the J gene lost 0 bases, with 14 bases spanning the gap. The CDR3 protein is CSAASGSSSYEQYF. DNA of the CDR3: TGCAGTGCTGCCTCAGGATCCTCCTCCTACGAGCAGTACTTC.

This clonotype was found many times. The J gene is TRBJ2-1, the V gene TRBV4-1; no clear D gene. The germline V gene encodes CDR1 MGHRA and CDR2 YSYEKL. V dropped 6 bases and J dropped 5 bases, with 17 bases sitting between them. The CDR3 contains 15 residues. In nucleotides, the CDR3 is TGCGCCAGCAGGGCGGACCACAGTCCCAACAATGAGCAGTTCTTC. Protein sequence: CASRADHSPNNEQFF.

This clonotype was found a few times. The J gene is TRBJ2-1, the V gene TRBV12-3 or TRBV12-4; possible D gene TRBD2, 7 bases. Trimming removed 6 bases at V and 2 bases at J, with 20 bases between. The CDR3 extends over 17 amino acids. The CDR3 here is CASRVLGGGLTYNEQFF. The CDR3 coding sequence is TGTGCCAGCAGGGTCTTAGGGGGGGGACTAACCTACAATGAGCAGTTCTTC.

This clonotype appeared many times. The chain couples TRBV7-8 to TRBJ2-7; D is ambiguous. Trimming stripped 1 base from V and 2 bases from J, with 9 bases between. Looked up from germline, CDR1 is SGHVS and CDR2 is FQNEAQ. The CDR3 loop spans 14 amino acids. The CDR3 region has the DNA TGTGCCAGCAGCTTAGTGGCTAACCCCTACGAGCAGTACTTC. This sequence encodes CASSLVANPYEQYF.